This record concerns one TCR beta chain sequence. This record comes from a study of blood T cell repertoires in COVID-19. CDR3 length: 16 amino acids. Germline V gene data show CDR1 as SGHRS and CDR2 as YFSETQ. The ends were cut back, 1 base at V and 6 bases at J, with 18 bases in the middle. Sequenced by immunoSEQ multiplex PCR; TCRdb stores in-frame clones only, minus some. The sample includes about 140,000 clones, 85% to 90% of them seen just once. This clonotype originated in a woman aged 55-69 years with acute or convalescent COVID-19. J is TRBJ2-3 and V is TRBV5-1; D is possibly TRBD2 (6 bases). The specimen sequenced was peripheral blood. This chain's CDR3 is CASSLNTRGAGDTQYF. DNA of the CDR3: TGCGCCAGCAGCTTGAACACACGGGGCGCGGGGGATACGCAGTATTTT.